Described below is a single T cell receptor beta chain sequence and its context. Its antigen is unidentified. TCRdb's table, derived via immunoSEQ multiplex PCR, lists solely in-frame clones and lacks some. The data show about 45,000 clones, around four fifths seen once. This sample was included in a study of OX40 agonist ivuxolimab in advanced cancers. Whole-study findings and limits: Also present in some nonresponders was a low level of normalized T-cell clonal expansion. CD8+ T cells (on average) carried more expanded clones than CD4+ T cells.

The specimen was CD4+ or CD8+ T cells sorted from blood, collected in a trial of the OX40 agonist ivuxolimab. This TCR came from an adult with an advanced solid tumor such as melanoma, head and neck, liver or kidney cancer.

The CDR3 DNA reads TGTGCCAGCAGCCGCATAGGGGAGTCCTACAATGAGCAGTTCTTC. Its translation: CASSRIGESYNEQFF. The chain employs TRBV7-9 and TRBJ2-1, with D possibly being TRBD1 or TRBD2 (5 bases each). The CDR3 runs to 15 residues. Germline V gene lookup returns CDR1 SEHNR and CDR2 FQNEAQ (reference sequence). Trimming cost V 5 bases and J 1 base, with 12 bases left between them.